This T cell receptor beta chain was sequenced in a study of T cell responses to AZD1222 COVID-19 vaccine. Assay: immunoSEQ multiplex PCR; the TCRdb copy retains only in-frame clones and omits some. The data show under 55,000 clones, roughly 80% seen once. Study-wide points: The study found Spike-specific TCR breadth and depth rose after two AZD1222 doses.

This clone was detected only once. No antigen is known for it. There are 12 residues in the CDR3. V lost 5 bases and J lost 14, with 13 bases in between. Germline CDR1 and CDR2: MNHEY and SVGAGI. The sample consisted of peripheral blood, taken on day 0 of AZD1222 vaccination. The V gene is TRBV6-5, the J gene TRBJ1-6; D unclear. This clonotype was sampled from an adult in good health. CDR3 in DNA: TGTGCCAGCAGTCCCCCAGGCTCAGCCCTCCACTTT. Protein: CASSPPGSALHF.